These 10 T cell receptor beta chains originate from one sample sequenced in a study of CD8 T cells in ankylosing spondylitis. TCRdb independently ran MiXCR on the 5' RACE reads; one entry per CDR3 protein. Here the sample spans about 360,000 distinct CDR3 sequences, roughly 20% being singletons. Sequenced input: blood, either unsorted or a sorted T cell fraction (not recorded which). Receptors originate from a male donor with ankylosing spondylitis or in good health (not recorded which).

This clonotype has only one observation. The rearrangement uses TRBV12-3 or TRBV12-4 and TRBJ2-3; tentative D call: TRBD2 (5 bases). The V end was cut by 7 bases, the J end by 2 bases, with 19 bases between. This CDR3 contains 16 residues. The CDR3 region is CASTPDQRGFTDTQYF. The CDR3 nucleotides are TGTGCCAGCACCCCGGACCAACGGGGATTCACAGATACGCAGTATTTT.

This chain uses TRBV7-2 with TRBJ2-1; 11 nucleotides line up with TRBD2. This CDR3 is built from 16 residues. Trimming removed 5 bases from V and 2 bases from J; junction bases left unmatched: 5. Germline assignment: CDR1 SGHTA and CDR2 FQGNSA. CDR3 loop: CASSALAGGAYNEQFF. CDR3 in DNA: TGTGCCAGCAGCGCCCTAGCGGGGGGCGCCTACAATGAGCAGTTCTTC.

This CDR3 is CSASGRGITEAFF. The CDR3 DNA is TGCAGTGCTAGCGGCAGGGGGATTACTGAAGCTTTCTTT. V gene TRBV20-1 combines with J gene TRBJ1-1; 7 positions agree with TRBD1. The V and J ends lost 3 bases and 5 bases, in that order; junction bases with no gene match: 6. CDR1 is DFQATT, CDR2 SNEGSKA, per germline (reference sequence). CDR3 length: 13 residues.

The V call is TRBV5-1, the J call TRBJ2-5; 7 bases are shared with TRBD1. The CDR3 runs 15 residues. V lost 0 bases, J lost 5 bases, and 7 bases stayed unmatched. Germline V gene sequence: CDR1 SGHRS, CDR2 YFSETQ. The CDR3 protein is CASSLVGQIMETQYF. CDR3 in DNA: TGCGCCAGCAGCTTGGTGGGACAGATCATGGAGACCCAGTACTTC.

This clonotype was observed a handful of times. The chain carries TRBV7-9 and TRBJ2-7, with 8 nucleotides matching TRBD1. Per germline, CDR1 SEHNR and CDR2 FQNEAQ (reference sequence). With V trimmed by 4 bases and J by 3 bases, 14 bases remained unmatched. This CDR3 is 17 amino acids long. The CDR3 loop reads CASSSPPGQASHYEQYF. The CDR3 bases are TGTGCCAGCAGCTCTCCCCCGGGACAGGCGTCCCACTACGAGCAGTACTTC.

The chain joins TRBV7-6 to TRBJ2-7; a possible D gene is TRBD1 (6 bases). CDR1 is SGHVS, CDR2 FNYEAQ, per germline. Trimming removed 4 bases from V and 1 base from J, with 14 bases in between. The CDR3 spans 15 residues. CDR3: CASSSQQGISYEQYF. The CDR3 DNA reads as TGTGCCAGCAGCTCCCAACAGGGTATATCCTACGAGCAGTACTTC.

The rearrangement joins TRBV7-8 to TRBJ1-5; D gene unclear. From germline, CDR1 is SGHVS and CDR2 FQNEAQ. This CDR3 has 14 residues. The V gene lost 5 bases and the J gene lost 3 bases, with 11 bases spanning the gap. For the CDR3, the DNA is TGTGCCAGCAGCCCTCGGGAGCCCAATCAGCCCCAGCATTTT. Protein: CASSPREPNQPQHF. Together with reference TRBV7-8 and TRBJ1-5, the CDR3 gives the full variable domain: GAGVSQSPRYKVAKRGQDVALRCDPISGHVSLFWYQQALGQGPEFLTYFQNEAQLDKSGLPSDRFFAERPEGSVSTLKIQRTQQEDSAVYLCASSPREPNQPQHFGDGTRLSIL.

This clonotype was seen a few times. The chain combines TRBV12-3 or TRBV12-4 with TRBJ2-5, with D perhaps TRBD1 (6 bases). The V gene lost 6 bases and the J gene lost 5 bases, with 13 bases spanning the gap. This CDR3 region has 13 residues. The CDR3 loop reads CASRRTVSETQYF. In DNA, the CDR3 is TGTGCCAGCAGGCGGACAGTTTCGGAGACCCAGTACTTC.

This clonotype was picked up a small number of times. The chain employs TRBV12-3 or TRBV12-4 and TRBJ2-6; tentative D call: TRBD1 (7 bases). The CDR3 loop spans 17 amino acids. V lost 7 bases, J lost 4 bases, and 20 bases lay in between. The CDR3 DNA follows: TGTGCCAGCACCCGCCCCGGCCAGGGGGGAGGGGCCAACGTCCTGACTTTC. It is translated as CASTRPGQGGGANVLTF.

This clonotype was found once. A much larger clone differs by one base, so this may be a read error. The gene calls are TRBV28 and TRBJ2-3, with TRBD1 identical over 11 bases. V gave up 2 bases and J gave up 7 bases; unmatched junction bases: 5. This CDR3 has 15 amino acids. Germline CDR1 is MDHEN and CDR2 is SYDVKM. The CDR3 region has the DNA TGTGCCAGCAGTTTAGGACAGGGGGCAGGAAATACGCAGTATTTT. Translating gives CASSLGQGAGNTQYF.